This T cell receptor (beta chain) was obtained from a study of PD-1 blockade in classical Hodgkin lymphoma. Study background: The patients were dosed with nivolumab 3 mg/kg, infused intravenously every 2 weeks. General study points: A reduction in baseline TCR diversity was reportedly seen in newly diagnosed patients relative to healthy donors. Complete responders possessed baseline diversity comparable to newly diagnosed patients.

No patient escaped relapse after autologous stem cell transplantation, and brentuximab vedotin exposure varied. The data were produced by immunoSEQ multiplex PCR, yet TCRdb's version contains in-frame clones alone and is incomplete. Of tens of thousands of clones in the sample, around 75% were seen once. Trimming took 0 bases from V and 9 from J, leaving 12 bases between them. The CDR3 is made up of 14 amino acids. Germline-derived CDR1 and CDR2 are SGHAT and FQNNGV. In this sample, this clone turned up a few times. The antigen is not known. The chain couples TRBV11-2 to TRBJ2-1; D ambiguous. The input for sequencing was peripheral blood mononuclear cells (PBMCs), taken before the second cycle of nivolumab. This TCR was sampled from a human donor with classical Hodgkin lymphoma. CDR3 in DNA: TGTGCCAGCAGCTTAGATCGTAGAATGGCTGAGCAGTTCTTC. Its translation: CASSLDRRMAEQFF.